This is a list of T cell receptor beta chains from one sample in a study of lymphopenia after photon versus proton radiotherapy. Using immunoSEQ multiplex PCR, the repertoire was profiled, and TCRdb retains in-frame clones only, with some absent. In the table there are over 25,000 clones, under 90% of which are singletons. Sequences were derived from peripheral blood, sampled from a patient treated with photon-based radiotherapy. Every receptor here comes from a woman aged 50 to 60 with pancreatic cancer. CDR3s include the opening cysteine and the closing phenylalanine or tryptophan.

V gene: TRBV29-1
J gene: TRBJ2-1
CDR3 protein: CSATSGSNNEQFF

V gene: TRBV7-9
J gene: TRBJ1-4
CDR3 protein: CASSLHNEKLFF

V gene: TRBV6-5
J gene: TRBJ2-3
CDR3 protein: CASSSRRPSTDTQYF

V gene: TRBV6-5
J gene: TRBJ2-1
CDR3 protein: CASSYSSGGIPEQFF

V gene: TRBV12-5
J gene: TRBJ1-5
CDR3 protein: CASALQGRIGQPQHF

V gene: TRBV11-3
J gene: TRBJ2-5
CDR3 protein: CASSLAGPGDWETQYF

V gene: TRBV28
J gene: TRBJ2-5
CDR3 protein: CASSALKTMQETQYF

V gene: TRBV14
J gene: TRBJ2-5
CDR3 protein: CASSQDETQYF

V gene: TRBV9
J gene: TRBJ2-2
CDR3 protein: CASSVRQGVDTGELFF

V gene: TRBV7-2
J gene: TRBJ2-5
CDR3 protein: CASSFLAGAETQYF

V gene: TRBV29-1
J gene: TRBJ1-2
CDR3 protein: CSARLAGSYGYTF

V gene: TRBV30
J gene: TRBJ2-3
CDR3 protein: CAWSVVFTDTQYF

V gene: TRBV7-2
J gene: TRBJ2-3
CDR3 protein: CASSAFPSGGRDTQYF

V gene: TRBV5-6
J gene: TRBJ2-5
CDR3 protein: CASSLGGTGQETQYF

V gene: TRBV2
J gene: TRBJ1-5
CDR3 protein: CASSGDRDRSQPQHF

V gene: TRBV27
J gene: TRBJ2-3
CDR3 protein: CASSLLAGGSTDTQYF

V gene: TRBV7-6
J gene: TRBJ1-3
CDR3 protein: CASSLYPAGNTIYF

V gene: TRBV7-8
J gene: TRBJ1-4
CDR3 protein: CASSPQNSPNEKLFF

V gene: TRBV5-1
J gene: TRBJ2-5
CDR3 protein: CASSHLTGGQETQYF

V gene: TRBV11-2
J gene: TRBJ2-7
CDR3 protein: CASSPTAGQGGEQYF

V gene: TRBV19
J gene: TRBJ2-2
CDR3 protein: CASRSSTGELFF

V gene: TRBV7-2
J gene: TRBJ1-1
CDR3 protein: CASSLVLVNTEAFF

V gene: TRBV30
J gene: TRBJ2-3
CDR3 protein: CAWSPNASGRQYF

V gene: TRBV19
J gene: TRBJ2-3
CDR3 protein: CASSPPFGRERGNTQYF

V gene: TRBV5-8
J gene: TRBJ2-1
CDR3 protein: CASSPRGGAYNEQFF

V gene: TRBV28
J gene: TRBJ2-1
CDR3 protein: CASISGAGYNEQFF

V gene: TRBV5-1
J gene: TRBJ2-2
CDR3 protein: CASRLGPANTGELFF

V gene: TRBV9
J gene: TRBJ2-3
CDR3 protein: CASSVATDTQYF

V gene: TRBV5-6
J gene: TRBJ1-5
CDR3 protein: CASSLLNSFNQPQHF

V gene: TRBV25-1
J gene: TRBJ2-6
CDR3 protein: CASRRRATGANVLTF

V gene: TRBV4-1
J gene: TRBJ1-2
CDR3 protein: CASSQDIARVGNYGYTF

V gene: TRBV7-8
J gene: TRBJ2-1
CDR3 protein: CASSLPIRLAEYNEQFF

V gene: TRBV19
J gene: TRBJ2-7
CDR3 protein: CASSTTSSGAHYEQYF

V gene: TRBV7-9
J gene: TRBJ1-4
CDR3 protein: CASSLKRGEEEKLFF

V gene: TRBV7-3
J gene: TRBJ2-1
CDR3 protein: CASSSQGNSYNEQFF

V gene: TRBV4-3
J gene: TRBJ1-3
CDR3 protein: CASSQSGNTIYF

V gene: TRBV6-5
J gene: TRBJ2-5
CDR3 protein: CASSYREGQETQYF

V gene: TRBV10-3
J gene: TRBJ2-2
CDR3 protein: CAISESVGELFF

V gene: TRBV28
J gene: TRBJ1-2
CDR3 protein: CASVDRNYGYTF

V gene: TRBV7-2
J gene: TRBJ2-7
CDR3 protein: CASSLGGGAGAYEQYF

V gene: TRBV7-2
J gene: TRBJ2-5
CDR3 protein: CASSRVGTRNQETQYF

V gene: TRBV2
J gene: TRBJ2-7
CDR3 protein: CASSVSSGRAEYEQYF

V gene: TRBV18
J gene: TRBJ2-5
CDR3 protein: CASSPFGEETQYF

V gene: TRBV5-1
J gene: TRBJ2-7
CDR3 protein: CASSSIPEISYEQYF

V gene: TRBV7-9
J gene: TRBJ1-1
CDR3 protein: CASSPRVMMNTEAFF

V gene: TRBV19
J gene: TRBJ2-7
CDR3 protein: CASKNPGGYEQYF

V gene: TRBV7-9
J gene: TRBJ2-5
CDR3 protein: CASSPTGQHQETQYF

V gene: TRBV5-1
J gene: TRBJ1-2
CDR3 protein: CASSSAGPDGYTF

V gene: TRBV4-1
J gene: TRBJ1-1
CDR3 protein: CASSQASYTEAFF

V gene: TRBV30
J gene: TRBJ1-1
CDR3 protein: CAWSIGVNTEAFF

V gene: TRBV27
J gene: TRBJ2-2
CDR3 protein: CASSPGGLAGELFF

V gene: TRBV5-4
J gene: TRBJ2-1
CDR3 protein: CASSPTSGRDNEQFF

V gene: TRBV7-9
J gene: .
CDR3 protein: CASSLEEGAYEQYF

V gene: TRBV7-2
J gene: TRBJ2-1
CDR3 protein: CASSLGREYNEQFF